A selection of T cell receptor beta chains follows, all from one sample in a study of T cell responses to AZD1222 COVID-19 vaccine. Only in-frame clones appear in the TCRdb table, and some are missing; sequencing was by immunoSEQ multiplex PCR. The sample shows around 150,000 clones, 84% of them seen only once. Specimen: peripheral blood, collected on day 0 of AZD1222 vaccination. These receptors all come from an adult in good health. Both conserved end residues are trimmed from each CDR3.

J gene	V gene	CDR3 protein
TRBJ2-7	TRBV5-6	ASSLGGGINLGGNYEQY
TRBJ2-5	TRBV6-2/TRBV6-3	ASSYSFQGAAQY
TRBJ2-2	TRBV28	ASSLRLGTGTGELF
TRBJ2-7	TRBV27	ASSSTLYDYEQY
TRBJ1-2	TRBV2	ASGRVDGYT
TRBJ1-1	TRBV4-2	ASSQEVGGGTEAF
TRBJ1-2	TRBV29-1	SVGVGINYGYT
TRBJ1-2	TRBV12-3/TRBV12-4	ASSLIRTQQTT
TRBJ1-2	TRBV19	ASSPQINYGYT
TRBJ1-6	TRBV2	ASRDRSSYNSPLH
TRBJ2-1	TRBV2	ASTPAWVYEQF
TRBJ1-1	TRBV5-4	ASSLGGSINTEAF
TRBJ1-5	TRBV5-1	ASSLGAGQPQH
TRBJ1-4	TRBV5-1	ASSTGQEKLF
TRBJ1-5	TRBV28	ASSPIGREGQPQH
TRBJ1-6	TRBV5-4	ASSLESSYNSPLH
TRBJ2-2	TRBV19	ASSIGGTGGYTGELF
TRBJ2-3	TRBV2	ASSEGQGGTQY
TRBJ2-5	TRBV28	ASSLVTAGETQY
TRBJ2-7	TRBV14	ASSRSYEQY
TRBJ1-5	TRBV6-5	ASSTDGGNQPQH
TRBJ1-1	TRBV7-9	ASTSVDLVIAEAF
TRBJ1-1	TRBV18	ASSPVTGWNTEAF
TRBJ2-7	TRBV27	ASQKGVSYEQY
TRBJ2-3	TRBV7-9	ASSPRVGGLDTQY
TRBJ1-3	TRBV19	ASTQGSGGNTIY
TRBJ2-6	TRBV11-2	ASSLDFQGAQGANVLT
TRBJ2-7	TRBV7-9	ASSLGTGKTYEQY
TRBJ2-4	TRBV3-1/TRBV3-2	ASADLGSGEGKNIQY
TRBJ2-3	TRBV7-9	ASSLASGGLQDTQY